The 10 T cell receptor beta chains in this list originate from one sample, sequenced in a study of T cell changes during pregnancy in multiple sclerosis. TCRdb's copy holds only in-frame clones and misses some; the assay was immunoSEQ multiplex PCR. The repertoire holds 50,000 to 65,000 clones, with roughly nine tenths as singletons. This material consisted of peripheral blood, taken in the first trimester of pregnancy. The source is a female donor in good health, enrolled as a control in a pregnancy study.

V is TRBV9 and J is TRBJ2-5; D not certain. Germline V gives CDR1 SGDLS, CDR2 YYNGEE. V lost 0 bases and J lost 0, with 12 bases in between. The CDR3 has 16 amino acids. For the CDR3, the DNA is TGTGCCAGCAGCGTAGGAAACCGCGAATACCAAGAGACCCAGTACTTC. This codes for CASSVGNREYQETQYF. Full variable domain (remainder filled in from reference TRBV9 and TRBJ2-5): DSGVTQTPKHLITATGQRVTLRCSPRSGDLSVYWYQQSLDQGLQFLIQYYNGEERAKGNILERFSAQQFPDLHSELNLSSLELGDSALYFCASSVGNREYQETQYFGPGTRLLVL.

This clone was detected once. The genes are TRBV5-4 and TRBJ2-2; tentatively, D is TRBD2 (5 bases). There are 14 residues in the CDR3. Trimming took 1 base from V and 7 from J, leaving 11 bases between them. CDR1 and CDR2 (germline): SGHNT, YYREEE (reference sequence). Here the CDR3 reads CASSLQSGIGELFF. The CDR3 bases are TGTGCCAGCAGCTTGCAGAGCGGAATCGGGGAGCTGTTTTTT.

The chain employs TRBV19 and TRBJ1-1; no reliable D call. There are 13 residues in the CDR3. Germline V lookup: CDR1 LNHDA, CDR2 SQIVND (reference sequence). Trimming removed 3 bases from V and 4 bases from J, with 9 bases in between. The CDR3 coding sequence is TGTGCCAGTAGTATTGACGGCGGCACTGAAGCTTTCTTT. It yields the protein CASSIDGGTEAFF.

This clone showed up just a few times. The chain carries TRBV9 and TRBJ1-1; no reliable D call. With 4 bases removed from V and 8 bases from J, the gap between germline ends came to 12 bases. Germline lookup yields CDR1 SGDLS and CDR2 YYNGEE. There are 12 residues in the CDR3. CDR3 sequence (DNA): TGTGCCAGCAGCTCAAGACCGGGGGAAGCTTTCTTT. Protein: CASSSRPGEAFF.

CDR3 in amino acids: CASSQRAGTPSAEAQYF. The CDR3 DNA reads TGTGCCAGCAGTCAGCGAGCCGGGACTCCCTCCGCAGAGGCGCAGTATTTT. The chain has TRBV13 and TRBJ2-3; TRBD2 is a possible D gene (6 bases). Trimming pared 6 bases from V and 10 bases from J, leaving 29 bases between. CDR3 length: 17 amino acids. Germline CDR1 reads PRHDT; CDR2 reads FYEKMQ (reference sequence). The whole variable domain, remainder taken from reference TRBV13 and TRBJ2-3, is AAGVIQSPRHLIKEKRETATLKCYPIPRHDTVYWYQQGPGQDPQFLISFYEKMQSDKGSIPDRFSAQQFSDYHSELNMSSLELGDSALYFCASSQRAGTPSAEAQYFGPGTRLTVL.

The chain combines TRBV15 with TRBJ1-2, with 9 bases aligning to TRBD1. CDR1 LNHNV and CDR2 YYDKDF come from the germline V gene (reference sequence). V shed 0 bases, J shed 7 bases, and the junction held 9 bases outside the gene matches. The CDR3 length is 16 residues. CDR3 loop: CATSRDRGTGFGGYTF. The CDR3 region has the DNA TGTGCCACCAGCAGAGATAGAGGGACAGGGTTCGGTGGCTACACCTTC.

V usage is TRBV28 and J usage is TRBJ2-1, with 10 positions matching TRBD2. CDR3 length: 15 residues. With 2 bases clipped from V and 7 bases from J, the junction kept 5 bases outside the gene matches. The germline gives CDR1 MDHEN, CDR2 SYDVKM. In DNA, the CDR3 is TGTGCCAGCAGTTTACGACTAGCGGGCTTTAATGAGCAGTTCTTC. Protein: CASSLRLAGFNEQFF.

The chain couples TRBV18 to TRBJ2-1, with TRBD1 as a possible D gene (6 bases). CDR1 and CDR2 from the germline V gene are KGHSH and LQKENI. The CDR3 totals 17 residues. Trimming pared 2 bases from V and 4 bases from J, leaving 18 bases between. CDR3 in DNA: TGTGCCAGCTCACCATACACCAGGGGACCCGAATACAATGAGCAGTTCTTC. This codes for CASSPYTRGPEYNEQFF. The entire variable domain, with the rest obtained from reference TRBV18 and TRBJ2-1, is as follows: NAGVMQNPRHLVRRRGQEARLRCSPMKGHSHVYWYRQLPEEGLKFMVYLQKENIIDESGMPKERFSAEFPKEGPSILRIQQVVRGDSAAYFCASSPYTRGPEYNEQFFGPGTRLTVL.

The CDR3 reads CASNSGRAGNEQFF. CDR3 DNA sequence: TGTGCCAGCAATAGCGGGAGGGCCGGCAATGAGCAGTTCTTC. The rearrangement links TRBV19 to TRBJ2-1; TRBD2 agrees at 11 bases. Trimming at V came to 9 bases and at J to 6 bases, leaving 7 bases not matched to a gene. The length of the CDR3 is 14 residues. Germline V CDR1 and CDR2: LNHDA, SQIVND (reference sequence). The complete variable domain, with remaining parts taken from reference TRBV19 and TRBJ2-1, reads DGGITQSPKYLFRKEGQNVTLSCEQNLNHDAMYWYRQDPGQGLRLIYYSQIVNDFQKGDIAEGYSVSREKKESFPLTVTSAQKNPTAFYLCASNSGRAGNEQFFGPGTRLTVL.

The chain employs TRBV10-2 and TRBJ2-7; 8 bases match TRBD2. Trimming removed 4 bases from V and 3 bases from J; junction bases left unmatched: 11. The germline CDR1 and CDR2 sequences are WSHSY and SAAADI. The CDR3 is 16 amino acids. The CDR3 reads CASSASIGLAGYEQYF. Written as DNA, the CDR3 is TGCGCCAGCAGTGCGTCTATAGGGCTAGCGGGCTACGAGCAGTACTTC.